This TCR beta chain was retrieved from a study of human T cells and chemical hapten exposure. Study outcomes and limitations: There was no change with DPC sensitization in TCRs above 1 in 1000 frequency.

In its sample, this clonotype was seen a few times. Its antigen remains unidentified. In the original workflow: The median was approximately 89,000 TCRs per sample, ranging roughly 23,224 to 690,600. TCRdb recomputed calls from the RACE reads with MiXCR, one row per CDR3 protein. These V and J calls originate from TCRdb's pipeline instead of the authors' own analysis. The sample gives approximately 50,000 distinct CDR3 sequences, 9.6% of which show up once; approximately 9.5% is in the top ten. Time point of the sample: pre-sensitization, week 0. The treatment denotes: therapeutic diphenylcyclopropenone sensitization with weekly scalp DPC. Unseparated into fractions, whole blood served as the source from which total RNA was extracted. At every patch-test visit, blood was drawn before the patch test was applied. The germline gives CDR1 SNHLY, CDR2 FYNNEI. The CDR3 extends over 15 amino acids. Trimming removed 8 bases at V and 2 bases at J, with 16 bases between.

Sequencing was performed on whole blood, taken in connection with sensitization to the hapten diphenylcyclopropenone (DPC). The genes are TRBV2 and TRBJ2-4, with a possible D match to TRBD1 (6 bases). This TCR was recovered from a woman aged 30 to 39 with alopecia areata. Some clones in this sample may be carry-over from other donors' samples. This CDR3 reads CASGRTGITKNIQYF. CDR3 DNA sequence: TGTGCCAGCGGACGCACAGGGATCACCAAAAACATTCAGTACTTC. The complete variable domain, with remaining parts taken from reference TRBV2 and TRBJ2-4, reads EPEVTQTPSHQVTQMGQEVILRCVPISNHLYFYWYRQILGQKVEFLVSFYNNEISEKSEIFDDQFSVERPDGSNFTLKIRSTKLEDSAMYFCASGRTGITKNIQYFGAGTRLSVL.